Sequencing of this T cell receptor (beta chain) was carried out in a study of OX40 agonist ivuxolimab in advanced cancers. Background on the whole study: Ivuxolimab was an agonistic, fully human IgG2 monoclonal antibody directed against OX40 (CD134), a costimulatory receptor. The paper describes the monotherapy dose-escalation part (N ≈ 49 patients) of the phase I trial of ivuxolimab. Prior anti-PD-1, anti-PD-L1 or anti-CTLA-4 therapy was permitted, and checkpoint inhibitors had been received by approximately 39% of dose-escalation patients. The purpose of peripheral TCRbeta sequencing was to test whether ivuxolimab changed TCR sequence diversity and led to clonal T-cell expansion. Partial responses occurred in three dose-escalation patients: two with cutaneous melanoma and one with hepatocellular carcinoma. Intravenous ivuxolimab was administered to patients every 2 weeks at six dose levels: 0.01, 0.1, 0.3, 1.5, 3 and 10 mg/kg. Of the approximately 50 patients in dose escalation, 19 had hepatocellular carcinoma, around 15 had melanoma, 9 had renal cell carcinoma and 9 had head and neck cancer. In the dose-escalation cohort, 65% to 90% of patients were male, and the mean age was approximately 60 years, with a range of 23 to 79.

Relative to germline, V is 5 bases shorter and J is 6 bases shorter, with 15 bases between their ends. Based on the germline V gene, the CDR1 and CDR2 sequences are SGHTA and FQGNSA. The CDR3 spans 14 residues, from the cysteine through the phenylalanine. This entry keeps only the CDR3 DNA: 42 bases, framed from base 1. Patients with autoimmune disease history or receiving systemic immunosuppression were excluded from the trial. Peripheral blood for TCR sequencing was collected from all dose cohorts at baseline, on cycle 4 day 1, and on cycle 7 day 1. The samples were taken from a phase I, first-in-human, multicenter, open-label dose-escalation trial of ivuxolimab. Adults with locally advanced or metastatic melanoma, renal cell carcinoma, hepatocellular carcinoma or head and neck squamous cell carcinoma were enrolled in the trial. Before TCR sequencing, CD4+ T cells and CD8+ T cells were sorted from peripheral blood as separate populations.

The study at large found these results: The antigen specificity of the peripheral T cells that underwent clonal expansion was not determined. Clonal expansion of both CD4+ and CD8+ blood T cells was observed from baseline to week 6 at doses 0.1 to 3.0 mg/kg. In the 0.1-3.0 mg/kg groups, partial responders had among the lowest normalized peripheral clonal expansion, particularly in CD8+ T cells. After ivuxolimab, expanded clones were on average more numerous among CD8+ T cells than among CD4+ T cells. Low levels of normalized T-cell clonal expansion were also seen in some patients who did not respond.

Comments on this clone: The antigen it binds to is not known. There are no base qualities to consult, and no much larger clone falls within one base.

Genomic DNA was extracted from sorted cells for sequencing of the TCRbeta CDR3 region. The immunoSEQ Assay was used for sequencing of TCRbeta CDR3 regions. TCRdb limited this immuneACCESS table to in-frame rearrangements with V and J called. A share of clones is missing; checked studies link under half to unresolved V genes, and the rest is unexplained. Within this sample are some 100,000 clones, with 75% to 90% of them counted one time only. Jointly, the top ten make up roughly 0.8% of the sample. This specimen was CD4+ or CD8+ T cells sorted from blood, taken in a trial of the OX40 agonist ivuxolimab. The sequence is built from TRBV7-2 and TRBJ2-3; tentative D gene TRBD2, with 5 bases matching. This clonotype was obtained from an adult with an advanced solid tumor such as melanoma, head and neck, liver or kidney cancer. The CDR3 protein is CASSRDQRADTQYF. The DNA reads TGTGCCAGCAGCCGCGACCAGAGGGCCGATACGCAGTATTTT.